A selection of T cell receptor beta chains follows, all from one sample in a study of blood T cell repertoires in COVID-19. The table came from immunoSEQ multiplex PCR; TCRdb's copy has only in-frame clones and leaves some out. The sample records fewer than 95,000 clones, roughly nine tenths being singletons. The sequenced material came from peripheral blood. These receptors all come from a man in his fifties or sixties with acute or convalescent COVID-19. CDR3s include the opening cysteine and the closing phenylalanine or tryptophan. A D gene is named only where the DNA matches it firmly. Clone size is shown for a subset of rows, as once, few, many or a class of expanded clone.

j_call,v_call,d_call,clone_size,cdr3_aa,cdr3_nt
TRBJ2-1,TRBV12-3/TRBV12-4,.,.,CASSFRASGEVF,TGTGCCAGCAGTTTTCGGGCCAGCGGAGAGGTCTTC
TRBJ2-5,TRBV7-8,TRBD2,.,CASRFPGLAAGLDF,TGTGCCAGCAGGTTCCCGGGACTAGCGGCAGGATTGGACTTC
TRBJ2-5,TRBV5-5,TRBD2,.,CASSLMGGLRETQYF,TGTGCCAGCAGCTTAATGGGGGGGTTGCGGGAGACCCAGTACTTC
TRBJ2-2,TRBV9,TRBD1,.,CASSITGGWLGTGELFF,TGTGCCAGCAGCATCACAGGGGGATGGTTGGGAACCGGGGAGCTGTTTTTT
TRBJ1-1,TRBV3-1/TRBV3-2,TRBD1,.,CASSQWQTGVPEAFF,TGTGCCAGCAGCCAATGGCAGACAGGGGTCCCTGAAGCTTTCTTT
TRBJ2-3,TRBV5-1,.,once,CASSPGDPTDTQYF,TGCGCCAGCAGCCCGGGGGACCCAACAGATACGCAGTATTTT
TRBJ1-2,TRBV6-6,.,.,CASSYSSEGGYTF,TGTGCCAGCAGTTACTCGTCAGAGGGAGGCTACACCTTC
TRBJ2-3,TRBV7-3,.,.,CASSLWQSTDTQYF,TGTGCCAGCAGCTTATGGCAGAGCACAGATACGCAGTATTTT
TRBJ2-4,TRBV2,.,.,CASGARRNIQYF,TGTGCCAGCGGAGCACGGAGAAACATTCAGTACTTC
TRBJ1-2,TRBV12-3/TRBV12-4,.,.,CASNIDRSYGYTF,TGTGCCAGCAACATAGACAGAAGCTATGGCTACACCTTC
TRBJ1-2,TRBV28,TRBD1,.,CASRINRGSNYGYTF,TGTGCCAGCAGGATTAACAGGGGGTCTAACTATGGCTACACCTTC
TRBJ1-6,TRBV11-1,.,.,CASSLRQSSYNSPLHF,TGTGCCAGCAGCTTGAGACAGAGCTCCTATAATTCACCCCTCCACTTT
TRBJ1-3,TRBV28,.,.,CASSPVKEAGNTIYF,TGTGCCAGCAGCCCCGTTAAAGAGGCTGGAAACACCATATATTTT
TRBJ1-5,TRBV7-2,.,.,CASTQQGGQPQHF,TGTGCCAGCACCCAACAGGGTGGTCAGCCCCAGCATTTT
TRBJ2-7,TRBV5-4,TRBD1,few,CASSLGPGTGVREQYF,TGTGCCAGCAGCTTGGGGCCGGGGACAGGGGTCCGGGAGCAGTACTTC
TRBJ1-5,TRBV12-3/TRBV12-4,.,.,CASKAGGQPQHF,TGTGCCAGCAAAGCCGGGGGTCAGCCCCAGCATTTT
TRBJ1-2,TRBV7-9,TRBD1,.,CASSFRTGYYGYTF,TGTGCCAGCAGCTTTAGGACAGGGTACTATGGCTACACCTTC
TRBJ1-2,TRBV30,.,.,CAWGAGGLRNYGYTF,TGTGCCTGGGGGGCGGGAGGTCTCCGAAACTATGGCTACACCTTC
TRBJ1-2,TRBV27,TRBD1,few,CASSWTGRRGYTF,TGTGCCAGCAGTTGGACAGGGCGCCGTGGCTACACCTTC
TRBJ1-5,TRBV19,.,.,CASSRAYSNQPQHF,TGTGCCAGTTCCAGGGCATATAGCAATCAGCCCCAGCATTTT
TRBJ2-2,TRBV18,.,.,CASSSGSTPTGELFF,TGTGCCAGCTCATCGGGGTCGACTCCCACCGGGGAGCTGTTTTTT
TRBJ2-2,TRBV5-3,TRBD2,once,CARSPEETAGSTGELFF,TGTGCCAGAAGCCCGGAGGAAACAGCGGGGAGCACCGGGGAGCTGTTTTTT
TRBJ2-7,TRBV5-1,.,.,CASSLVQGHEQYF,TGCGCCAGCAGCTTGGTACAGGGCCACGAGCAGTACTTC
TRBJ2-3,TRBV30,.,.,CAWAATDDTQYF,TGTGCCTGGGCCGCCACAGACGATACGCAGTATTTT
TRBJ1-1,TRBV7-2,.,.,CASSLVGGRGTEAFF,TGTGCCAGCAGCTTAGTAGGGGGAAGAGGAACTGAAGCTTTCTTT
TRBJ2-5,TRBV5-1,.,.,CASSYGRPIAGTQYF,TGCGCCAGCAGCTATGGAAGGCCTATTGCGGGGACCCAGTACTTC
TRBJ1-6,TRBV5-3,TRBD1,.,CARSTQGGWNSPLHF,TGTGCCAGAAGCACCCAAGGGGGCTGGAATTCACCCCTCCACTTT
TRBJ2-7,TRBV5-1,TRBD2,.,CASSLSGALSGEQYF,TGCGCCAGCAGCTTGAGCGGGGCCCTCTCCGGGGAGCAGTACTTC
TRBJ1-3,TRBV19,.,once,CASSISTLAGNTIYF,TGTGCCAGTAGTATATCCACGTTAGCTGGAAACACCATATATTTT
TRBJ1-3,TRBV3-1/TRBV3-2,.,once,CASSQSPGNTIYF,TGTGCCAGCAGCCAAAGCCCTGGAAACACCATATATTTT
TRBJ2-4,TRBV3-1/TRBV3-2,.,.,CASSQVSGSKNIQYF,TGTGCCAGCAGCCAAGTCTCGGGGTCCAAAAACATTCAGTACTTC
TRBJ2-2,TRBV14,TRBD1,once,CASSPQRSTGFFTGELFF,TGTGCCAGCAGCCCACAACGATCGACAGGGTTCTTCACCGGGGAGCTGTTTTTT
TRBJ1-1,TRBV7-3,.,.,CASSSGGNTEAFF,TGTGCCAGCAGCTCGGGGGGGAACACTGAAGCTTTCTTT
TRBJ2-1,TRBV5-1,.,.,CASSLGDSHHEQFF,TGCGCCAGCAGCTTGGGCGACAGTCACCATGAGCAGTTCTTC
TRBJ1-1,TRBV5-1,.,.,CASSLSGQRGTEAFF,TGCGCCAGCAGTCTCTCGGGACAAAGGGGCACTGAAGCTTTCTTT
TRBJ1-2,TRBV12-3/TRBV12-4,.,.,CASSPREVYGYTF,TGTGCCAGCAGCCCGAGGGAGGTTTATGGCTACACCTTC
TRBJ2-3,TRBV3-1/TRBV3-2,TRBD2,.,CASSQEGGTSGGIITDTQYF,TGTGCCAGCAGCCAAGAGGGTGGGACTAGCGGGGGGATTATCACAGATACGCAGTATTTT
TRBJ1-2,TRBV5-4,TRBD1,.,CASSLGQGALGYTF,TGTGCCAGCAGCTTGGGACAGGGGGCGCTTGGCTACACCTTC
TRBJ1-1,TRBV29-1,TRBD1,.,CSVRGGLNTEAFF,TGCAGCGTCCGAGGGGGCCTGAACACTGAAGCTTTCTTT
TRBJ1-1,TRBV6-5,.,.,CASNGNTEAFF,TGTGCCAGCAACGGGAACACTGAAGCTTTCTTT
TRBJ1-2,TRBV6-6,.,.,CASSYGALGVYTF,TGTGCCAGCAGTTACGGGGCGTTGGGCGTCTACACCTTC